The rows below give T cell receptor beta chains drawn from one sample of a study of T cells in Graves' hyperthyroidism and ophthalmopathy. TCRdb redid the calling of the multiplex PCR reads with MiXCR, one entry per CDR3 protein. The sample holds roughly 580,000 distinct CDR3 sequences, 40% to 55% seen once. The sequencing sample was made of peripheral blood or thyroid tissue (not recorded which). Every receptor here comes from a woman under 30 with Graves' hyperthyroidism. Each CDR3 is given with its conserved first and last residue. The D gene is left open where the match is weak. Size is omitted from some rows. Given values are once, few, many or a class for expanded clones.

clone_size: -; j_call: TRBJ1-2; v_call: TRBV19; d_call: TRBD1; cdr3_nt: TGCGCCAGCAGCCAACCAGGGGGTTCGAACTATGGCTACACCTTC; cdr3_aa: CASSQPGGSNYGYTF
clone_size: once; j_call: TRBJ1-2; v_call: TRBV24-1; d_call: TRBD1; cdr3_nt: TGTGCCACCAGTGATTGGGACAGGGTTCAACTTGGCTACACCTTC; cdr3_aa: CATSDWDRVQLGYTF
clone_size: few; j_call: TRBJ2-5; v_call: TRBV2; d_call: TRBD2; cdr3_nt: TGTGCCACGGGGGGGGGGAACCAAGAGACCCAGTACTTC; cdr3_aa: CATGGGNQETQYF
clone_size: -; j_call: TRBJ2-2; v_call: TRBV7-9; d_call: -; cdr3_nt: TGTGCCAGCAGATCCCGGGGCCAAACCGGGGGGCTGTTTTTT; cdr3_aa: CASRSRGQTGGLFF
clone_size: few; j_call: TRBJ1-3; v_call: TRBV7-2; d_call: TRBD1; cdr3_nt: TGTGCCAGCAGCCCTCGTCCCGGACAGGGGGAAGGAAACACCATATATTTT; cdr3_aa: CASSPRPGQGEGNTIYF
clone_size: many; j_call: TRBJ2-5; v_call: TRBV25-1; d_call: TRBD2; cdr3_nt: TGTGCCAGCAGTGTCGGGGCTAGCGGGTTGAGACCTTTAGAGACCCAGTACTTC; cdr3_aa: CASSVGASGLRPLETQYF
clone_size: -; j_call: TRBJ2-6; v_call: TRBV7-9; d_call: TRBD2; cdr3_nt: TGTGCCAGCAGCTTACGACTAGCGGGGTCAGCTGGGGCCAACGTCCTGACTTTC; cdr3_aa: CASSLRLAGSAGANVLTF
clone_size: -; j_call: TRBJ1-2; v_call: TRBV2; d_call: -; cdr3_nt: TGTGCCAGCAGTGATCCAATCGAGGGGGGAGGCTACACCTTC; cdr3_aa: CASSDPIEGGGYTF
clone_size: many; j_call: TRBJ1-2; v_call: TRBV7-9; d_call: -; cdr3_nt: TGTGCCAGCAGCTTAGTCCAGGGAGACTACACCTTC; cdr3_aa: CASSLVQGDYTF
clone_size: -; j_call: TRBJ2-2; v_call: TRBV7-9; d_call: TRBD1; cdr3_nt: TGTGCCAGCAGACATTCCGGGGCGGACAGGGTCACCGGGGAGCTGTTTTTT; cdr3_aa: CASRHSGADRVTGELFF
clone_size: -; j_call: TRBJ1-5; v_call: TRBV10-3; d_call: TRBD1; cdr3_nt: TGTGCCATCAGTGACGGGGACAGGGGAACGGGCAATCAGCCCCAGCATTTT; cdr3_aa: CAISDGDRGTGNQPQHF
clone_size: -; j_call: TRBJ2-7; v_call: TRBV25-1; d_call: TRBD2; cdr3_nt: TGTGCCAGCAGTGAAGGGGCTAGCGGGAGCGACTACGAGCAGTACTTC; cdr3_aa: CASSEGASGSDYEQYF
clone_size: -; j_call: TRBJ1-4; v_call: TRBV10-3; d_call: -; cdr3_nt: TGTGCCATCAGTTCTGCACCTTCCAGAAAACTGCTTTTT; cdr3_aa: CAISSAPSRKLLF
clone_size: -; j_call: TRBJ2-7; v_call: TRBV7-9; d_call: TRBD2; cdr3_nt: TGTGCCAGCAGCTTGATTACTAGCGGGAACTACGAGCGGTACTTC; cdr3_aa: CASSLITSGNYERYF
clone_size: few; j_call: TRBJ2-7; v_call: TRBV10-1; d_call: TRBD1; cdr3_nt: TGCGCCAGCATAGATAGGGACAGGCACTCCTACGAGCAGTACTTC; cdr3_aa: CASIDRDRHSYEQYF
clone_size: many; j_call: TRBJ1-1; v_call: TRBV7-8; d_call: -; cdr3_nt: TGTGCCAGCAGCAGGGCAGTGAACACTGAAGCTTTCTTT; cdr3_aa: CASSRAVNTEAFF
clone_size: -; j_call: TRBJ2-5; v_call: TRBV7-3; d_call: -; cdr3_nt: TGTGCCAGCAGCCCTAGGAAGAGGTTCGAGGAGACCCAGTACTTC; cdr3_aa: CASSPRKRFEETQYF
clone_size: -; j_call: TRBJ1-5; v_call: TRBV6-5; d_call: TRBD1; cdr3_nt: TGTGCCAGCAGTTACTCAGCGGGACAGAGCAATCAGCCCCAGCATTTT; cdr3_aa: CASSYSAGQSNQPQHF
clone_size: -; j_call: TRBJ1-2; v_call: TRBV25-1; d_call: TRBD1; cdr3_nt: TGTGCCAGCAGCACAGGGGGCGGTGGCTACACCTTC; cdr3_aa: CASSTGGGGYTF
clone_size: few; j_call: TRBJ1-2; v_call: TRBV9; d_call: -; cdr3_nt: TGTGCCAGCAGATCCCTGGGGACGAGTTATGGCTACACCTTC; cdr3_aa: CASRSLGTSYGYTF
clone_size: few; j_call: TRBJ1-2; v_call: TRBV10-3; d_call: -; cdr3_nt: TGTGCCATCAGTGAGCCCATGACTGGGGGCTATGGCTACACCTTC; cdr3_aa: CAISEPMTGGYGYTF
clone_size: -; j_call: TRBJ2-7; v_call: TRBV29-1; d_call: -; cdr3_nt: TGCAGCTTAGTCGGAGACTCCTACGAGCAGTACTTC; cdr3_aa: CSLVGDSYEQYF
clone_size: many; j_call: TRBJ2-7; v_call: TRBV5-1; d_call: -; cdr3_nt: TGCGCCAGCAGAGGGAGCTACGAGCAGTACTTC; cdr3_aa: CASRGSYEQYF
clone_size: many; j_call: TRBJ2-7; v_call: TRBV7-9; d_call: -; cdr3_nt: TGTGCCAGCAGCCTCCGGCCGGATAGCTCCTACGAGCAGTACTTC; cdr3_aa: CASSLRPDSSYEQYF
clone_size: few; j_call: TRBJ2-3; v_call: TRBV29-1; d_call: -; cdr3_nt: TGCAGCGTTGAGACAGCAGATACGCAGTATTTT; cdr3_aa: CSVETADTQYF
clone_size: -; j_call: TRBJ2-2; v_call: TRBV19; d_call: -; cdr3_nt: TGTGCCAGCAGCCTAACCGGGACCGCGAACACCGGGGAGCTGTTTTTT; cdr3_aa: CASSLTGTANTGELFF
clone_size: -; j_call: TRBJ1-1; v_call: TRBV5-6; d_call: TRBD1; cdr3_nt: TGTGCCAGCAGCTTGCCGGGACAGGGATCTCCAGCTTTCTTT; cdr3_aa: CASSLPGQGSPAFF
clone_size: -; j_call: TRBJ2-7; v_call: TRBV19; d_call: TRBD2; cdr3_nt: TGTGCCAGTAGTATAGGGACTAGGTTGTCCTACGAGCAGTACTTC; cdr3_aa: CASSIGTRLSYEQYF
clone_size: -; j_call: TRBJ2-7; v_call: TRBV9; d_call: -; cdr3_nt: TGTGCCAGCAGGCGAGCGTCCCCCGGGGAAGACGAGCAGTACTTC; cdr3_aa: CASRRASPGEDEQYF
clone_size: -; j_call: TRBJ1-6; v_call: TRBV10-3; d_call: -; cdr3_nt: TGTGCCACCAGTGAGAGGCAAAATTCACCCCTCCACTTT; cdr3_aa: CATSERQNSPLHF
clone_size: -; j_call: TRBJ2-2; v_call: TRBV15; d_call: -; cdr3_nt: TGTGCCACCAGCGGCACGCAGGGCGGGGAGCTGTTTTTT; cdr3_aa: CATSGTQGGELFF
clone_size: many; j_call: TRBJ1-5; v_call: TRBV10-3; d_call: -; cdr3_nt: TGTGCCATCAGTGAGTCCACAGGGTATAGCAATCAGCCCCAGCATTTT; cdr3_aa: CAISESTGYSNQPQHF
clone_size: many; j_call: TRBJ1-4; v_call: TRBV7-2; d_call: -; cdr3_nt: TGTGCCAGCAGCAATTCCCATAATGAAAAACTGTTTTTT; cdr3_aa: CASSNSHNEKLFF
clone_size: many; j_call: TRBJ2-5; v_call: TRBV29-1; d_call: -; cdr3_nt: TGCAGCGTTGAGGGGCTGGGAGAGACCCAGTACTTC; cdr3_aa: CSVEGLGETQYF
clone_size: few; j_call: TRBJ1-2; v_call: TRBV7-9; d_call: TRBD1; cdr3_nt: TGTGCCAGCAGCTTAGAATACCGGGACAGATATGGCTACACCTTC; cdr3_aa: CASSLEYRDRYGYTF
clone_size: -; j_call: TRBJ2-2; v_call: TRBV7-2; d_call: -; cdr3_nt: -; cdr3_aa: CASSLAGPGSCFF
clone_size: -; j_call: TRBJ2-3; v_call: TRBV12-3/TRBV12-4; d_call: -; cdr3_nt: TGTGCCAGCAGTACATCAGGGGAAGATACGCAGTATTTT; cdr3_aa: CASSTSGEDTQYF
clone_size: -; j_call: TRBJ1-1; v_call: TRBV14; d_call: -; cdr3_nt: TGTGCCAGCAGCCAATCACGGGGTAGGAACACTGAAGCTTTCTTT; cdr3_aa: CASSQSRGRNTEAFF
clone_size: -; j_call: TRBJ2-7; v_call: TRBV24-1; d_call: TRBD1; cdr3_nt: TGTGCCACCAGTGAAACCGGGACAGGGGTCTACGAGCAGTACTTC; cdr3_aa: CATSETGTGVYEQYF
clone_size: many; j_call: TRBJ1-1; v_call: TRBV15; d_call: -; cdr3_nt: TGTGCCACCAGCAGAGCAACAGGCATGAACACTGAAGCTTTCTTT; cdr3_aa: CATSRATGMNTEAFF
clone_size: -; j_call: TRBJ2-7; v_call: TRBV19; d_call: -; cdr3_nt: TGTGCCAGTAGTGTCAACAGGGCAGACCGCTATAACGAGCGGTACTTC; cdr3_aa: CASSVNRADRYNERYF
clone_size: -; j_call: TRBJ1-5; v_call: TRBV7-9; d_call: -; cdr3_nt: TGTGCCAGCAGATCACCGGGGGGTTTCCAGCCCCAGCATTTT; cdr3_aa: CASRSPGGFQPQHF
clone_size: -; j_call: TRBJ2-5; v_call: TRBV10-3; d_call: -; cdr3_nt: TGTGCCATCAGTGAACCGGCTACCCAAGAGACCCAATACTTC; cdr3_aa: CAISEPATQETQYF
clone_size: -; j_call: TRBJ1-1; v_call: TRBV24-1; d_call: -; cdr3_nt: TGTGCCACCAGTGACCACGGGACGCGTGAAGCTTTCTTT; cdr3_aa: CATSDHGTREAFF
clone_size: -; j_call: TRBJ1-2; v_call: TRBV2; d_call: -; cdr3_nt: TGTGCCAGCAGCCGAGTGGTGGGGGCTGGCTACACCTTC; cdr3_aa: CASSRVVGAGYTF